A selection of T cell receptor beta chains follows, all from one sample in a study of blood T cell repertoires in COVID-19. Repertoires were generated with immunoSEQ multiplex PCR, while TCRdb's copy carries only in-frame clones and drops some. The data hold hundreds of thousands of clones, with 65% to 90% observed a single time. Sample: peripheral blood. Receptors were obtained from a man aged 45-65 years with COVID-19, enrolled during active disease. CDR3s include the opening cysteine and the closing phenylalanine or tryptophan. A D gene is named only where the DNA matches it firmly. A clone size is listed for some rows: how often the clone was seen (once, few, many), or a class if it is expanded.

V gene,clone size,J gene,D gene,CDR3 DNA,CDR3 protein
TRBV25-1,.,TRBJ2-1,TRBD2,TGTGCCAGCATGGGAGGACTAGCATCAGAGCAGTTCTTC,CASMGGLASEQFF
TRBV5-1,.,TRBJ2-1,TRBD2,TGCGCCAGCAGCTTATTAGCGGGGACCTACAATGAGCAGTTCTTC,CASSLLAGTYNEQFF
TRBV6-5,.,TRBJ1-5,.,TGTGCCAGCAGTTACTCACGGGGGATTGGGCCCCAGCATTTT,CASSYSRGIGPQHF
TRBV19,.,TRBJ1-4,.,TGTGCCAGCCGATCAGGGTCGGTTGAAAAACTGTTTTTT,CASRSGSVEKLFF
TRBV19,.,TRBJ2-7,TRBD1,TGTGCCAGTAGTATCTCCTGGGACAGAGGCTACGAGCAGTACTTC,CASSISWDRGYEQYF
TRBV3-1/TRBV3-2,.,TRBJ1-3,.,TGTGCCAGCAGCTCGCGGGGGGGAAACACCATATATTTT,CASSSRGGNTIYF
TRBV5-6,.,TRBJ2-1,.,TGTGCCAGCAGCTCTCCCCCAGCGGCCCCCGAGCGGTTCTTC,CASSSPPAAPERFF
TRBV19,.,TRBJ1-4,TRBD1,TGTGCCAGTACCTCACAGCACAGGGGAGGAGGGGAAAAACTGTTTTTT,CASTSQHRGGGEKLFF
TRBV7-9,few,TRBJ2-1,.,TGTGCCAGCAGCCCAGGACTACCGAACAATGAGCAGTTCTTC,CASSPGLPNNEQFF
TRBV30,.,TRBJ1-6,.,TGTGCCTGGAGACGGACAACAGGGACGAGTTCACCCCTCCACTTT,CAWRRTTGTSSPLHF
TRBV29-1,.,TRBJ2-3,TRBD2,TGCAGCGTTGCTTCTAGCGGGTTCGCAGATACGCAGTATTTT,CSVASSGFADTQYF
TRBV5-4,once,TRBJ2-2,.,TGTGCCAGCAGCTTGGGAGGGATATCAAACACCGGGGAGCTGTTTTTT,CASSLGGISNTGELFF